This TCR beta chain was recovered during a study of T cells in localized non-small cell lung cancer. The V end lost 3 bases, the J end lost 3 bases, and 10 bases lay between the germline ends. The germline gives CDR1 MDHEN, CDR2 SYDVKM. The CDR3 has 14 amino acids. Comments on this clone: Antigen: not known.

General study results and limits: Density of T cells in blood, when higher, went with longer overall survival. For the top 100 tumor clones, a median roughly 56 also appeared in adjacent lung.

The table came from immunoSEQ multiplex PCR; TCRdb's copy has only in-frame clones and leaves some out. The table shows about 2,200 clones, with 30% to 40% occurring only once. Sequencing was performed on lung tumor tissue, taken before any cancer treatment. This receptor was taken from a female donor over 55 with stage I lung adenocarcinoma. This chain uses TRBV28 with TRBJ2-3; unclear D gene. The DNA of the CDR3 is TGTGCCAGCAGTTTCGGCCCCTCAACAGATACGCAGTATTTT. Encoded protein: CASSFGPSTDTQYF.